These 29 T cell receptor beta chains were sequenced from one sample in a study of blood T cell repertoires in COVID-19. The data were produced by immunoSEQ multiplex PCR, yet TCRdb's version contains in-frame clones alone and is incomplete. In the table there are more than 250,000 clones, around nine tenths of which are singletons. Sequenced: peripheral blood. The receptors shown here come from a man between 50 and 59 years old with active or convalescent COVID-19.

CDR3 in DNA: TGCAGCGTTAGGCAGGGTGATAGTCAGCCCCAGCATTTT. Encoded protein: CSVRQGDSQPQHF. This chain links TRBV29-1 with TRBJ1-5, with a weak D call TRBD1 (5 bases). V was shortened by 5 bases and J by 6 bases, with 14 bases between the two germline ends. This CDR3 has 13 residues. Germline V gene lookup returns CDR1 SQVTM and CDR2 ANQGSEA.

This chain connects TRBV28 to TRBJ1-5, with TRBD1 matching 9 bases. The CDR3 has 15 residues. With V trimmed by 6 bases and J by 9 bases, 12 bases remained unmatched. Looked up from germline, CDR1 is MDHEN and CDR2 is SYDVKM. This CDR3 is CASRTGTGILRPQHF. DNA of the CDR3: TGTGCCAGCAGAACCGGGACAGGGATTTTACGGCCCCAGCATTTT. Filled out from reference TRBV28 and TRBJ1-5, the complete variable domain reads DVKVTQSSRYLVKRTGEKVFLECVQDMDHENMFWYRQDPGLGLRLIYFSYDVKMKEKGDIPEGYSVSREKKERFSLILESASTNQTSMYLCASRTGTGILRPQHFGDGTRLSIL.

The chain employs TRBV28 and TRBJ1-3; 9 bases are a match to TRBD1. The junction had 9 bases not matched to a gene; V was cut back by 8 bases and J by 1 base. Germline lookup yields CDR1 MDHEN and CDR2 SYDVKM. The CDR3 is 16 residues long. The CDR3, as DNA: TGTGCCAGCGGTCCACCGACAGGGGGGTCTGGAAACACCATATATTTT. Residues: CASGPPTGGSGNTIYF.

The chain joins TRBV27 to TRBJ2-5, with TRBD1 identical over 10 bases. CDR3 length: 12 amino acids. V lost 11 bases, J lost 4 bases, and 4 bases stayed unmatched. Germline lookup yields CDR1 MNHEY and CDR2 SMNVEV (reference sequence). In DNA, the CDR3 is TGTGCCTCCAGGACAGGGGGAGAGACCCAGTACTTC. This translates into CASRTGGETQYF.

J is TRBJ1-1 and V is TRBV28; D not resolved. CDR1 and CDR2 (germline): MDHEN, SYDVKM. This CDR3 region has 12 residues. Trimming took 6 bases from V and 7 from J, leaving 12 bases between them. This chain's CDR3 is CASSPNRDEAFF. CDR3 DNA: TGTGCCAGCAGCCCCAACAGAGATGAAGCTTTCTTT.

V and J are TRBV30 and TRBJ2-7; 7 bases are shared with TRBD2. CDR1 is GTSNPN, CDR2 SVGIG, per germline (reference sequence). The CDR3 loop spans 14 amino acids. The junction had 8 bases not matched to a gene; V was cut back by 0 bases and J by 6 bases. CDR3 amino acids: CAWSVGLADREQYF. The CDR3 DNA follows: TGTGCCTGGAGTGTAGGGCTAGCGGACCGCGAGCAGTACTTC. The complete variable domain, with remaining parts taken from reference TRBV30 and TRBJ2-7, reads SQTIHQWPATLVQPVGSPLSLECTVEGTSNPNLYWYRQAAGRGLQLLFYSVGIGQISSEVPQNLSASRPQDRQFILSSKKLLLSDSGFYLCAWSVGLADREQYFGPGTRLTVT.

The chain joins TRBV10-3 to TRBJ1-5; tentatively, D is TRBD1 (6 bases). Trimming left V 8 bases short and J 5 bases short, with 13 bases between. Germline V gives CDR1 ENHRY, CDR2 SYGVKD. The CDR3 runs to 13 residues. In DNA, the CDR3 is TGTGCCATCGGCCGGACAGAAGATCAGCCCCAGCATTTT. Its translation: CAIGRTEDQPQHF.

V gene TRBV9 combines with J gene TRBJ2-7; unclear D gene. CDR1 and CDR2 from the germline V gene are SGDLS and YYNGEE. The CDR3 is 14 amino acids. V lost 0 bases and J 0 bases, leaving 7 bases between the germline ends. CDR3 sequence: CASSVAYGSYEQYF. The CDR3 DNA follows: TGTGCCAGCAGCGTAGCTTACGGCTCCTACGAGCAGTACTTC.

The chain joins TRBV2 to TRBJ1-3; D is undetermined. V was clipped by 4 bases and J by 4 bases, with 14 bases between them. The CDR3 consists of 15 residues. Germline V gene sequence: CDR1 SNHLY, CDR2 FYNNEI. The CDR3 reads CASSVTSAEGNTIYF. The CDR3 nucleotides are TGTGCCAGCAGTGTTACTAGCGCGGAAGGAAACACCATATATTTT.

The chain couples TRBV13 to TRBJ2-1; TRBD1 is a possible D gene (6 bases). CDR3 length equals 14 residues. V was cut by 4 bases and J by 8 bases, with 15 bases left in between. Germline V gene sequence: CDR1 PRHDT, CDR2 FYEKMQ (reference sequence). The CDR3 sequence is CASSSLMKGDEQFF. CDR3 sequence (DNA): TGTGCCAGCAGCTCCCTAATGAAGGGGGATGAGCAGTTCTTC.

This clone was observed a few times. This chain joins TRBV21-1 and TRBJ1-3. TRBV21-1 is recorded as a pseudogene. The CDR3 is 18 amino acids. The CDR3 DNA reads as TGTGCCAGCAGCAAAGGGTGTTGGGGGGTTCTCTCTGGAAACACCATATATTTT. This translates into CASSKGCWGVLSGNTIYF.

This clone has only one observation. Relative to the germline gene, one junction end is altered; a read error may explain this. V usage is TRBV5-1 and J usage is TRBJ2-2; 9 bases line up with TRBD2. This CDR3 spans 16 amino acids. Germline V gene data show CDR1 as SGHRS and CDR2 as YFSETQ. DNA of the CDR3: TGCGCCAGCAGCTCTAGCGGGGCGACGAACACTGGGGAGCTGTTTTTT. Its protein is CASSSSGATNTGELFF.

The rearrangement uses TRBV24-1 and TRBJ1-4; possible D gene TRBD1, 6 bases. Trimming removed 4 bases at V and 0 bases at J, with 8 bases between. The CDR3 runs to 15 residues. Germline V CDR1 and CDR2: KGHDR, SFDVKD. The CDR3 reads CATSDPGATNEKLFF. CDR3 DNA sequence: TGTGCCACCAGTGACCCAGGGGCAACTAATGAAAAACTGTTTTTT.

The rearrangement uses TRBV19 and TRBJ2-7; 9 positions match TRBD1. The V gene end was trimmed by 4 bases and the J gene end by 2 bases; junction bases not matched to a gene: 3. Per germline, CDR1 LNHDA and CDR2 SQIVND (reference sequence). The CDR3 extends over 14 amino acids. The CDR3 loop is CASSNGDRAYEQYF. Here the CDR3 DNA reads TGTGCCAGTAGTAACGGGGACAGGGCCTACGAGCAGTACTTC.

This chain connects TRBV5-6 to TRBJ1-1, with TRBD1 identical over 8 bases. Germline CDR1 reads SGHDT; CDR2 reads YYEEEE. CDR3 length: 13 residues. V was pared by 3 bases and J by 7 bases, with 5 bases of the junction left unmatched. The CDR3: CASSSQQGGEAFF. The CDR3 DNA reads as TGTGCCAGCAGCTCCCAACAGGGGGGTGAAGCTTTCTTT.

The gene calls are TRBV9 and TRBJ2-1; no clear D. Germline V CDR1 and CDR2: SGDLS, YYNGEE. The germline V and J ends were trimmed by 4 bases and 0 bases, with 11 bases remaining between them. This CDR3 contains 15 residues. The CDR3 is CASSPRRSSYNEQFF. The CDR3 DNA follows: TGTGCCAGCAGCCCTCGACGGAGCTCCTACAATGAGCAGTTCTTC.

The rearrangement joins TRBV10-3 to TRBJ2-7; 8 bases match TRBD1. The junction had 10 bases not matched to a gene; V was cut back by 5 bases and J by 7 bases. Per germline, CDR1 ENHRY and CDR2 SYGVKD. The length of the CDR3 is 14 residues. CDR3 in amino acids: CAISTDRVVDEQYF. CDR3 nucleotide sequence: TGTGCCATCAGTACGGACAGGGTAGTGGATGAGCAGTACTTC.

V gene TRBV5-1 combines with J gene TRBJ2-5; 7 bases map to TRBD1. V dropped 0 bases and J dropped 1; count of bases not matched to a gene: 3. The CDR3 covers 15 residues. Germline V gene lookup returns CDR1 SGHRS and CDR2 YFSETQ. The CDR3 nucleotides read TGCGCCAGCAGCTTGGAACAGGGGATCCAAGAGACCCAGTACTTC. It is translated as CASSLEQGIQETQYF.

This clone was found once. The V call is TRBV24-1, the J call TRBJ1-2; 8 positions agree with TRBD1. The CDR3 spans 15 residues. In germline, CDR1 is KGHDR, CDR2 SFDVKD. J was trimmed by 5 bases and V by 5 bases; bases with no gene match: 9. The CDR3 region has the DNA TGTGCCACCAGTGGGACTGACAGGGGTCCTTATGGCTACACCTTC. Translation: CATSGTDRGPYGYTF.

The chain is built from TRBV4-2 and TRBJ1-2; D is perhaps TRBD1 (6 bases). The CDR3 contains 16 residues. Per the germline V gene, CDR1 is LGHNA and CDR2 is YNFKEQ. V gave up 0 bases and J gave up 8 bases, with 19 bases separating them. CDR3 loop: CASSQDSSKTGTGYTF. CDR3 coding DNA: TGTGCCAGCAGCCAAGATTCTTCTAAAACAGGGACCGGCTACACCTTC.

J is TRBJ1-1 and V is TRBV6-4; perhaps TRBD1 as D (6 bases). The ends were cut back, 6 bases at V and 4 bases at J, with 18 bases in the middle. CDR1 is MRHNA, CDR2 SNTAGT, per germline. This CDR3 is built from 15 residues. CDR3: CASRAEGGVGTEAFF. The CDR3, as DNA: TGTGCCAGCAGGGCTGAAGGGGGTGTAGGCACTGAAGCTTTCTTT.

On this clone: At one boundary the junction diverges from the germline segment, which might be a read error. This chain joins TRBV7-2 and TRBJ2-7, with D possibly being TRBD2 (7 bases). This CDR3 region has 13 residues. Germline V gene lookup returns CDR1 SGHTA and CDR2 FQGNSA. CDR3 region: CASTLERGGEQYF. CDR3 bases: TGTGCCAGCACCTTAGAGAGGGGGGGCGAGCAGTACTTC.

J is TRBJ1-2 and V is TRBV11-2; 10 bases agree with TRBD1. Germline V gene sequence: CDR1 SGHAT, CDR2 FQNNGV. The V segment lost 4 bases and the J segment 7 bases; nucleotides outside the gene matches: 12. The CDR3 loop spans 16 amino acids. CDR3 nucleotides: TGTGCCAGCAGCTCCGCTCGGACAGGGGGGTCGGGTGGCTACACCTTC. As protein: CASSSARTGGSGGYTF. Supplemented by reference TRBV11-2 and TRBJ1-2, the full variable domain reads EAGVAQSPRYKIIEKRQSVAFWCNPISGHATLYWYQQILGQGPKLLIQFQNNGVVDDSQLPKDRFSAERLKGVDSTLKIQPAKLEDSAVYLCASSSARTGGSGGYTFGSGTRLTVV.

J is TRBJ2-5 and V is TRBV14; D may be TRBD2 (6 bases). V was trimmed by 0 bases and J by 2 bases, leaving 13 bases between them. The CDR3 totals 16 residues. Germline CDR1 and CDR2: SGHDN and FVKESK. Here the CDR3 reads CASSQDGGVGQETQYF. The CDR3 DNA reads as TGTGCCAGCAGCCAAGATGGCGGGGTAGGACAAGAGACCCAGTACTTC.

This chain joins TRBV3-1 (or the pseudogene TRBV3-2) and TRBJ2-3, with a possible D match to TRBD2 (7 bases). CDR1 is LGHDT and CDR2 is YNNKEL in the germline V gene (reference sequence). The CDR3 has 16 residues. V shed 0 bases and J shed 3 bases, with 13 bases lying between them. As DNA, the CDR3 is TGTGCCAGCAGCCAAGATCCGGGGGGCCTAACAGATACGCAGTATTTT. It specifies CASSQDPGGLTDTQYF.

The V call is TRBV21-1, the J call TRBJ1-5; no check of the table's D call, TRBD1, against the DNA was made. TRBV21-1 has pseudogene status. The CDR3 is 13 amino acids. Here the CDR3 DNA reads TGTGCCAGCCAGGGGCTAGGGATCCAGCCCCAGCATTTT. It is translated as CASQGLGIQPQHF.

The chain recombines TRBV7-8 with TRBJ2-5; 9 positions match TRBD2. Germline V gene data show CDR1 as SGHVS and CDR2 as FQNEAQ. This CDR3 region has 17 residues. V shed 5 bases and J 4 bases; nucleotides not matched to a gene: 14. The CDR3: CASSAPRASGTRETQYF. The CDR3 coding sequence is TGTGCCAGCAGCGCACCCAGAGCTAGCGGGACGCGAGAGACCCAGTACTTC.

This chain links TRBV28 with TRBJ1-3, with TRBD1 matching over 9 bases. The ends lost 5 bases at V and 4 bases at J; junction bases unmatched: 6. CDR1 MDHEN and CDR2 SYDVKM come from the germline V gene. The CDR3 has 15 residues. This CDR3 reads CASSMYRGLGNTIYF. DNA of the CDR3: TGTGCCAGCAGTATGTACAGGGGGCTCGGAAACACCATATATTTT.

CDR3 DNA sequence: TGTGCCAGCAGCTTAGCGGGACACCTCGAGGATCAGCCCCAGCATTTT. It encodes CASSLAGHLEDQPQHF. The chain combines TRBV7-8 with TRBJ1-5, with a weak D call TRBD1 (6 bases). The V gene's germline CDR1 is SGHVS and CDR2 FQNEAQ. This CDR3 spans 16 amino acids. The germline V and J ends were trimmed by 0 bases and 5 bases, with 14 bases remaining between them.